These 3 T cell receptor beta chains originate from one sample sequenced in a study of blood T cells in healthy people across ages (dated by TCRdb to the mid-2010s). Libraries were built with 5' RACE. Sequenced on an Illumina HiSeq 2500. A second PCR of 7 to 11 cycles was run with a J-beta primer mix and a sample-barcoded 5' primer. TCRdb trimmed the raw reads at Q25, called clones with MiXCR and kept productive beta chains. Here each entry gathers all rows of one CDR3 protein and keeps the most common genes and DNA. The table for this sample lists roughly 730,000 distinct CDR3 sequences; just over 55% of them were counted only once. The ten most abundant clones make up 25% to 30% of the sample. The specimen sequenced was blood. These receptors were obtained from a man aged 40-49 years in good health.

The rearrangement links TRBV28 to TRBJ1-1; D not resolved. The V end was cut by 6 bases, the J end by 6 bases, with 11 bases between. This CDR3 is built from 12 residues. Germline V gene data show CDR1 as MDHEN and CDR2 as SYDVKM. CDR3 coding DNA: TGTGCCAGCAGATACATGAGGTCTGAAGCTTTCTTT. Encoded protein: CASRYMRSEAFF. The full variable domain, completed using reference TRBV28 and TRBJ1-1, is DVKVTQSSRYLVKRTGEKVFLECVQDMDHENMFWYRQDPGLGLRLIYFSYDVKMKEKGDIPEGYSVSREKKERFSLILESASTNQTSMYLCASRYMRSEAFFGQGTRLTVV.

The genes are TRBV27 and TRBJ2-3, with D possibly being TRBD1 or TRBD2 (5 bases each). This CDR3 is 15 amino acids long. The germline V and J ends were trimmed by 2 bases and 4 bases, with 13 bases remaining between them. Germline-derived CDR1 and CDR2 are MNHEY and SMNVEV (reference sequence). CDR3 sequence: CASSLGLGVADTQYF. CDR3 sequence (DNA): TGTGCCAGCAGTTTAGGTTTGGGGGTGGCAGATACGCAGTATTTT.

In regard to this clonotype: One junction end does not reproduce the germline sequence, and a read error may be involved. The chain is built from TRBV15 and TRBJ2-4; 7 bases match TRBD1. The closer fit of TRBJ2-5 to the DNA end suggests the J call may be wrong. Germline CDR1 LNHNV, CDR2 YYDKDF (reference sequence). This CDR3 is 16 amino acids long. DNA for the CDR3: TGTGCCACCAGTAGAGACCCAGGGGGATCGGAAGAGACCCAGTACTTC. Translating it yields CATSRDPGGSEETQYF.